This TCR beta chain was recovered during a study of blood T cell repertoires in COVID-19. In the study overall: The cDNA or gDNA used as material had been derived from T cells, B-cell-depleted T cells, or PBMCs.

Under the authors' procedure: Scientists estimated how many nucleated cells there were by amplifying reference gene primers. Sequencing used immunoSEQ multiplex PCR; TCRdb keeps in-frame clones, though not all of them. V, J and clone size are taken as reported in that table, and D and trimming were inferred from the DNA itself. The data show 65,000 to 90,000 clones, with roughly four fifths seen just once and 25% to 30% held by the top ten. The CDR3 is made up of 13 amino acids. Germline V gene data show CDR1 as SGHRS and CDR2 as YFSETQ. V lost 4 bases, J lost 7 bases, and 5 bases stayed unmatched. Sequencing was performed on peripheral blood. The chain uses TRBV5-1 and TRBJ1-2; 9 bases are a match to TRBD1. The sequence was obtained from a human donor in a cohort sampled during active COVID-19. The CDR3 DNA follows: TGCGCCAGCAGCGGCGGGACAGGGTTTGGCTACACCTTC. Its protein product is CASSGGTGFGYTF.